The 9 T cell receptor beta chains below were found in one sample sequenced in a study of STAT3 mutations in large granular lymphocyte leukemia. General study results and limits: In T-cell large granular lymphocyte leukemia, about half of patients showed multiple immunodominant subclonotypes.

These TCRs' antigens remain unknown. Sequencing was performed with immunoSEQ multiplex PCR; in TCRdb, only in-frame clones are kept and a portion is missing. This sample has over 4,000 clones, with roughly 80% found just once. The sample taken for sequencing was peripheral blood mononuclear cells. These receptors originate from a boy aged 5-17 years with T-cell large granular lymphocyte leukemia. Some clones in this sample may be carry-over from other donors' samples.

J is TRBJ2-5 and V is TRBV5-1, with 8 bases identical to TRBD2. The J segment lost 9 bases and the V segment lost 0 bases, leaving 7 bases of the junction unmatched. In germline, CDR1 is SGHRS, CDR2 YFSETQ. The CDR3 sequence is 14 residues long. The CDR3 reads CASSLVGGDVSQYF. CDR3 bases: TGCGCCAGCAGCTTGGTCGGGGGGGACGTTTCCCAGTACTTC.

This clone was found a few times. CDR3 coding DNA: TGCGCCAGCAGCCTCTCATCAGTGACAGTCAATGAAAAACTGTTTTTT. It encodes CASSLSSVTVNEKLFF. V and J are TRBV4-1 and TRBJ1-4; possible D gene TRBD1, 5 bases. Per germline, CDR1 MGHRA and CDR2 YSYEKL. This CDR3 spans 16 amino acids. Trimming cost V 4 bases and J 5 bases, with 17 bases left between them.

The sample holds a few counts of this clone. The chain carries TRBV19 and TRBJ2-3, with D tentatively TRBD1 (5 bases). CDR1 LNHDA and CDR2 SQIVND come from the germline V gene (reference sequence). This CDR3 is 14 amino acids long. V was cut by 7 bases and J by 2 bases, with 13 bases left in between. CDR3 DNA sequence: TGTGCCAGTAATCAGGGAAGCCTCACAGATACGCAGTATTTT. This translates into CASNQGSLTDTQYF.

A single count supports this clone. This chain connects TRBV4-1 to TRBJ2-7; TRBD2 aligns across 8 bases. The CDR3 has 16 amino acids. Per the germline V gene, CDR1 is MGHRA and CDR2 is YSYEKL. The J segment lost 2 bases and the V segment lost 0 bases, leaving 6 bases of the junction unmatched. Written as DNA, the CDR3 is TGCGCCAGCAGCCAAGATCACGGGGGGGTGACCTACGAGCAGTACTTC. Protein: CASSQDHGGVTYEQYF.

This clone has a single count. CDR3 nucleotide sequence: TGCAGCGTTGAGGCTGGGGACTCCTACGAGCAGTACTTC. Translation: CSVEAGDSYEQYF. This rearrangement joins TRBV29-1 to TRBJ2-7; no clear D gene. The germline V and J ends were trimmed by 3 bases and 0 bases, with 9 bases remaining between them. The CDR3 is 13 residues long. Germline CDR1 and CDR2: SQVTM and ANQGSEA.

The chain carries TRBV5-1 and TRBJ1-1, with 7 nucleotides matching TRBD1. J gave up 3 bases and V 0 bases, and 2 bases lay outside the gene matches. The CDR3 has 14 residues. Germline assignment: CDR1 SGHRS and CDR2 YFSETQ. The chain's CDR3 is CASSLVGTDTEAFF. CDR3 bases: TGCGCCAGCAGCTTGGTGGGGACAGACACTGAAGCTTTCTTT.

In its sample, this clone was seen a few times. This chain joins TRBV30 and TRBJ2-5; 9 nucleotides line up with TRBD2. The CDR3 extends over 15 amino acids. Looked up from germline, CDR1 is GTSNPN and CDR2 is SVGIG (reference sequence). V lost 4 bases to trimming and J lost 1 base; unmatched junction nucleotides: 7. The CDR3 nucleotides read TGTGCCTGGACCGAAGCTAGCGGGGTCCAAGAGACCCAGTACTTC. It specifies CAWTEASGVQETQYF.

This clone was detected once. The V and J genes are TRBV30 and TRBJ1-1; D may be TRBD1 (6 bases). Germline V gene lookup returns CDR1 GTSNPN and CDR2 SVGIG (reference sequence). The CDR3 is 14 residues long. With 2 bases removed from V and 5 bases from J, the gap between germline ends came to 15 bases. The CDR3 reads CAWSKDSRGTEAFF. The CDR3 region has the DNA TGTGCCTGGAGTAAGGACAGCAGAGGAACTGAAGCTTTCTTT.

The chain has TRBV5-4 and TRBJ2-1, with D possibly TRBD2 on 5 matching bases. The CDR3 is 17 amino acids. V was clipped by 0 bases and J by 2 bases, with 15 bases between them. CDR1 and CDR2 (germline): SGHNT, YYREEE (reference sequence). Written as DNA, the CDR3 is TGTGCCAGCAGCTTGGGAGCACCGGGATTTACCTACAATGAGCAGTTCTTC. Translating it yields CASSLGAPGFTYNEQFF.